Listed below are T cell receptor beta chains from one sample, sequenced in a study of cytomegalovirus exposure and HLA in healthy donors. Profiled with immunoSEQ multiplex PCR; TCRdb holds only in-frame clones, not every one. The sample carries roughly 150,000 clones, 80% recorded once. Material: PBMCs. These receptors were taken from a man aged 25-40 years in good health and CMV-seronegative. Each CDR3 is given with its conserved first and last residue. A D gene is named only where the DNA matches it firmly. Clone size is given for some rows only: seen once, a few or many times, or a class if the clone is expanded.

clone size,J gene,D gene,V gene,CDR3 protein,CDR3 DNA
.,TRBJ2-3,.,TRBV9,CASSGRTASSTDTQYF,TGTGCCAGCAGCGGCAGGACTGCATCTAGCACAGATACGCAGTATTTT
.,TRBJ2-5,.,TRBV28,CASSLAGETQYF,TGTGCCAGCAGTTTGGCGGGAGAGACCCAGTACTTC
.,TRBJ2-1,TRBD2,TRBV7-9,CASSPRVAGVHNEQFF,TGTGCCAGCAGCCCCAGGGTAGCGGGAGTTCACAATGAGCAGTTCTTC
.,TRBJ2-7,.,TRBV28,CASSPGSWNPF,TGTGCCAGCAGCCCAGGGTCGTGGAACCCCTTC
.,TRBJ1-2,.,TRBV19,CASSTIPNYGYTF,TGTGCCAGTAGTACCATTCCTAACTATGGCTACACCTTC
.,TRBJ1-1,.,TRBV18,CASSPPGRLGGAEAFF,TGTGCCAGCTCACCACCGGGACGCCTCGGAGGGGCTGAAGCTTTCTTT
.,TRBJ2-3,.,TRBV19,CASSRGGITDTQYF,TGTGCCAGTAGCCGTGGGGGGATCACAGATACGCAGTATTTT
.,TRBJ2-7,.,TRBV7-9,CASSPPRNPVYEQYF,TGTGCCAGCAGCCCCCCGAGGAACCCGGTCTACGAGCAGTACTTC
.,TRBJ2-1,.,TRBV5-1,CASSLVPSWNNEQFF,TGCGCCAGCAGCTTGGTCCCTAGCTGGAACAATGAGCAGTTCTTC
once,TRBJ2-7,TRBD1,TRBV7-8,CASSFSGQVDEQYF,TGTGCCAGCAGCTTCTCGGGACAGGTGGACGAGCAGTACTTC
.,TRBJ1-1,TRBD1,TRBV28,CASSQGQGNTEAFF,TGTGCCAGCAGCCAGGGACAGGGTAACACTGAAGCTTTCTTT
few,TRBJ1-3,.,TRBV7-9,CASSSLGSSGNTIYF,TGTGCCAGCAGCTCACTAGGGAGCTCTGGAAACACCATATATTTT
few,TRBJ1-3,.,TRBV4-1,CASSQGAAGNTIYF,TGCGCCAGCAGCCAGGGGGCAGCAGGAAACACCATATATTTT
few,TRBJ2-3,.,TRBV7-2,CASSRNRAFTDTQYF,TGTGCCAGCAGCCGGAACAGGGCTTTCACAGATACGCAGTATTTT
.,TRBJ2-7,.,TRBV7-2,CASSLGGLLTYEQYF,TGTGCCAGCAGCTTAGGCGGACTTCTAACCTACGAGCAGTACTTC
.,TRBJ1-1,.,TRBV5-4,CASSLGRLSREAFF,TGTGCCAGCAGCTTGGGGCGGTTGTCCCGTGAAGCTTTCTTT
.,TRBJ2-2,TRBD2,TRBV9,CASSVGSGDTGELFF,TGTGCCAGCAGCGTGGGAAGCGGGGACACCGGGGAGCTGTTTTTT
.,TRBJ2-7,.,TRBV21-1,CASSNRPGGIYEQYF,TGTGCCAGCAGCAATAGGCCAGGGGGGATCTACGAGCAGTACTTC
.,TRBJ2-2,.,TRBV2,CASSEDEAYYTGELFF,TGTGCCAGCAGTGAAGATGAGGCCTATTACACCGGGGAGCTGTTTTTT
.,TRBJ1-5,.,TRBV30,CAWRQSLNQPQHF,TGTGCCTGGAGACAGAGTCTCAATCAGCCCCAGCATTTT
.,TRBJ2-1,TRBD1,TRBV10-3,CAINTGTGNRAEQFF,TGTGCCATCAATACCGGGACAGGGAATCGGGCTGAGCAGTTCTTC
.,TRBJ2-1,TRBD1,TRBV11-2,CASSSRQGVNEQFF,TGTGCCAGCAGCTCGAGACAGGGTGTCAATGAGCAGTTCTTC
few,TRBJ2-7,.,TRBV28,CASWGLREPLYEQYF,TGTGCCAGTTGGGGACTCCGGGAGCCGCTCTACGAGCAGTACTTC
.,TRBJ2-5,.,TRBV5-6,CASSSINREETQYF,TGTGCCAGCAGCTCGATCAACAGAGAAGAGACCCAGTACTTC
.,TRBJ2-1,TRBD2,TRBV28,CASSSETSLGYNEQFF,TGTGCCAGCAGTTCTGAGACTAGCCTCGGTTACAATGAGCAGTTCTTC
once,TRBJ1-3,.,TRBV28,CASGSGGADGNTIYF,TGTGCCAGCGGCTCGGGGGGCGCAGATGGAAACACCATATATTTT